This T cell receptor (beta chain) was documented in a study of sequential checkpoint blockade in melanoma. This clone came up a few times. The CDR3 is made up of 17 amino acids. From germline, CDR1 is SGDLS and CDR2 YYNGEE. V gave up 0 bases and J gave up 5 bases; unmatched junction bases: 12. Some clones are missing from TCRdb's copy, which holds only in-frame ones; the method was immunoSEQ multiplex PCR. The repertoire has 15,000 to 20,000 clones, 72% of them found once; the top ten carry approximately 12%. The treatment is: randomized to nivolumab then ipilimumab (arm A) or the reverse (arm B). Live CD3+CD8+ CD19− CD56− cells were sorted from PBMCs.

The chain has TRBV9 and TRBJ2-5; 8 positions agree with TRBD2. Specimen: CD8+ T cells sorted from blood (inferred from file names), collected from a patient given nivolumab and ipilimumab in sequence. This clonotype was sampled from a human donor with melanoma. The CDR3 DNA is TGTGCCAGCAGCGTAGAGGGGAGCGGGGGCACGAGGGAGACCCAGTACTTC. It codes for CASSVEGSGGTRETQYF.